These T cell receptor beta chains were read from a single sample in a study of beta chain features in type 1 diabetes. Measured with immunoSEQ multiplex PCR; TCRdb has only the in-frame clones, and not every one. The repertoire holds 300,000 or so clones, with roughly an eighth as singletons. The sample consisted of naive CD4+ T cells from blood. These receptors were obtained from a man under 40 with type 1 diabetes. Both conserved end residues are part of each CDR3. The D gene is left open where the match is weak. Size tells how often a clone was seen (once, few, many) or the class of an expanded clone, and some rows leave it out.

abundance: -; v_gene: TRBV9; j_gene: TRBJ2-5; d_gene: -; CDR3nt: TGTGCCAGCAGCGTATCGGGTAGCCGAATCCAAGAGACCCAGTACTTC; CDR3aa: CASSVSGSRIQETQYF
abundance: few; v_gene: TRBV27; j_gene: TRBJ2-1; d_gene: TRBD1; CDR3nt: TGTGCCAGCAGTTCGCCGGGACAGTCACCCAATGAGCAGTTCTTC; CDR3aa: CASSSPGQSPNEQFF
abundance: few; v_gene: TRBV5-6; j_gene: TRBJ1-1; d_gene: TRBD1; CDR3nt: TGTGCCAGCATCTCCGTCAGGGGGGCCGAAGCTTTCTTT; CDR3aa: CASISVRGAEAFF
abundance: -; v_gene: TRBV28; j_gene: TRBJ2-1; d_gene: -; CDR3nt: TGTGCCAGCAACCGTCAGGGGGGTGAGCAGTTCTTC; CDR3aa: CASNRQGGEQFF
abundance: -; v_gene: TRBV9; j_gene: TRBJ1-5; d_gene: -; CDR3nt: TGTGCCAGCGGGGGGCAGCCCCAGCATTTT; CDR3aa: CASGGQPQHF
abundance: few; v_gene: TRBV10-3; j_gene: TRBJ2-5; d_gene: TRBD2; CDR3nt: TGTGCCATCAGCCCTAGCGGGAGGAGTTTAGAGACCCAGTACTTC; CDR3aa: CAISPSGRSLETQYF
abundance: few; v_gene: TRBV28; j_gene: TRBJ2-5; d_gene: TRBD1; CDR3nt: TGTGCCAGCAGTTTATCAGGGGGATCGGAGACCCAGTACTTC; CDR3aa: CASSLSGGSETQYF
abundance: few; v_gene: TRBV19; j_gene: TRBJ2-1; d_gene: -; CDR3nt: TGTGCCAGTAGTTTGGTCCCGCGGGTTGAGCAGTTCTTC; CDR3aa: CASSLVPRVEQFF
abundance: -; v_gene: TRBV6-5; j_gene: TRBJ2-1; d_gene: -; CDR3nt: TGTGCCAGCAGTTACTCGGGCGGGGAACTGCATGAGCAGTTCTTC; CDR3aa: CASSYSGGELHEQFF
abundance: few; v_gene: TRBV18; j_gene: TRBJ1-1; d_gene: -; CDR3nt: TGTGCCAGCTCACTAGGACAGATGAACACTGAAGCTTTCTTT; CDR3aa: CASSLGQMNTEAFF
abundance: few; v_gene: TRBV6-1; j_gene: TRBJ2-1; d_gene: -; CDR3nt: TGTGCCAGCAGTGAACCCAGGACAGTCAATGAGCAGTTCTTC; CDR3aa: CASSEPRTVNEQFF
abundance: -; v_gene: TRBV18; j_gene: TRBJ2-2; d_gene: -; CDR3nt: TGTGCCACCGTAGAAGCGGTCGGGGACACCGGGGAGCTGTTTTTT; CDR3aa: CATVEAVGDTGELFF
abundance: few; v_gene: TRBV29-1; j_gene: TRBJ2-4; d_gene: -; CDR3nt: TGCAGCGCCACCCGTGGAGGTTTAGACATTCAGTACTTC; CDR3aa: CSATRGGLDIQYF
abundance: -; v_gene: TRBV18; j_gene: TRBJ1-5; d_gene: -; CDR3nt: TGTGCCAGCTCACTTCGCGACAATCAGCCCCAGCATTTT; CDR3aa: CASSLRDNQPQHF
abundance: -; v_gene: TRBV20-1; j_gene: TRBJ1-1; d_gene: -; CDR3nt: TGCAGTGCTAGAGATGGTGCGGCTTTCTTT; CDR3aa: CSARDGAAFF
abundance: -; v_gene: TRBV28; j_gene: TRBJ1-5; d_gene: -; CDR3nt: TGTGCCAGCACCGGACAGCCCTATAGCAATCAGCCCCAGCATTTT; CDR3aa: CASTGQPYSNQPQHF
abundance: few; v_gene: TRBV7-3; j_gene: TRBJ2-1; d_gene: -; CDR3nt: TGTGCCAGCAGCCCGGGAGTTTCCTACAATGAGCAGTTCTTC; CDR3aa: CASSPGVSYNEQFF
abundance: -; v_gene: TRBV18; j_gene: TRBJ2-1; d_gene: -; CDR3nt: TGTGCCAGCTCACCAGATCAAGCGGAGCAGTTCTTC; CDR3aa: CASSPDQAEQFF
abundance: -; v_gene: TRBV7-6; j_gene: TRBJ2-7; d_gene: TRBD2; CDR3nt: TGTGCCAGCAGCTCCATTCCTAGCGGGGGGACCTACGAGCAGTACTTC; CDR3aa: CASSSIPSGGTYEQYF
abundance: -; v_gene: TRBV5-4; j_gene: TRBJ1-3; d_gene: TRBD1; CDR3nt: TGTGCCAGCAGCACGGCAGGGGGCTCTGGAAACACCATATATTTT; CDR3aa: CASSTAGGSGNTIYF
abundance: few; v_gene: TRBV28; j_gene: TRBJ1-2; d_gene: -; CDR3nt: TGTGCCAGCAGCCAGGGACTGCGTGGGGGCTACACCTTC; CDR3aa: CASSQGLRGGYTF
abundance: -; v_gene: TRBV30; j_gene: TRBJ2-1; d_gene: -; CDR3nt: TGTGCCTGGAGAAGGGACACATCGACCTACAATGAGCAGTTCTTC; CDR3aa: CAWRRDTSTYNEQFF